The rows below give T cell receptor beta chains drawn from one sample of a study of PD-1 blockade in classical Hodgkin lymphoma. The data were produced by immunoSEQ multiplex PCR, yet TCRdb's version contains in-frame clones alone and is incomplete. Among 35,000 to 50,000 clones listed, roughly 70% were seen once. The sample in question was peripheral blood mononuclear cells (PBMCs), obtained before the second cycle of nivolumab. The receptors originated from a human donor with classical Hodgkin lymphoma. The CDR3 runs from the conserved cysteine through the conserved F or W. D genes are given only for firm matches. Only part of the rows carry a size: once, few, many, or a class if the clone is expanded.

size | J | V | D | DNA | CDR3
NA | TRBJ2-1 | TRBV19 | TRBD2 | TGTGCCAGTAGTAGGACTAGCAGCTCCTACAATGAGCAGTTCTTC | CASSRTSSSYNEQFF
NA | TRBJ2-5 | TRBV30 | NA | TGTGCCTGGAGTGTGCGTTCCGAGACCCAGTACTTC | CAWSVRSETQYF
NA | TRBJ1-1 | TRBV30 | TRBD1 | TGTGCCTGGAGTCGGACAGGACCCACTGAAGCTTTCTTT | CAWSRTGPTEAFF
NA | TRBJ2-7 | TRBV9 | NA | TGTGCCAGCAGCGGGGGACACGGATACGAGCAGTACTTC | CASSGGHGYEQYF
NA | TRBJ2-6 | TRBV2 | TRBD2 | TGTGCCAGCAGCGAAGCGGGGGGTATTGGGGCCAACGTCCTGACTTTC | CASSEAGGIGANVLTF
NA | TRBJ2-1 | TRBV27 | NA | TGTGCCAGCATGAGGTCCAATGAGCAGTTCTTC | CASMRSNEQFF
NA | TRBJ2-7 | TRBV23-1 | NA | TGCGCCAGCAGTCTCAGTGACTCCTACGAGCAGTACTTC | CASSLSDSYEQYF
NA | TRBJ1-2 | TRBV6-5 | NA | TGTGCCAGCAGGAGACAGGACTATGGCTACACCTTC | CASRRQDYGYTF
NA | TRBJ2-1 | TRBV7-3 | NA | TGTGCCAGCAGCCCATGGACTGGGACATACAATGAGCAGTTCTTC | CASSPWTGTYNEQFF
NA | TRBJ1-2 | TRBV7-9 | TRBD1 | TGTGCCAGCAGCCGTACAGGGGGGGGCGGCTACACCTTC | CASSRTGGGGYTF
NA | TRBJ1-6 | TRBV7-2 | NA | TGTGCCAGCAGCCTGGCTCCGGTTCAGCAGTATAATTCACCCCTCCACTTT | CASSLAPVQQYNSPLHF
NA | TRBJ2-1 | TRBV5-4 | NA | TGTGCCAGCAGCTTGGGGGGGGTCTCCTACAATGAGCAGTTCTTC | CASSLGGVSYNEQFF
NA | TRBJ1-1 | TRBV5-1 | TRBD1 | TGCGCCAGCAGCTTCTCAGGGGGAATGAACACTGAAGCTTTCTTT | CASSFSGGMNTEAFF
few | TRBJ1-5 | TRBV5-1 | NA | TGCGCCAGCAGCTTAGGGAGCAATCAGCCCCAGCATTTT | CASSLGSNQPQHF
medium-sized | TRBJ1-1 | TRBV7-9 | TRBD1 | TGTGCCAGCAGCTCCACGGACAGGGGCGGGAACACTGAAGCTTTCTTT | CASSSTDRGGNTEAFF
once | TRBJ1-4 | TRBV6-6 | NA | TGTGCCAGCAGAGTAGATGGGGGGAGGAAAGAAAAACTGTTTTTT | CASRVDGGRKEKLFF
medium-sized | TRBJ1-1 | TRBV19 | NA | TGTGCCAGTAGTGGCCAGGACCGGCTCACTGAAGCTTTCTTT | CASSGQDRLTEAFF
NA | TRBJ1-5 | TRBV4-3 | NA | TGCGCCAGCAGCCAAGATTCGCAGAGCAATCAGCCCCAGCATTTT | CASSQDSQSNQPQHF
NA | TRBJ2-1 | TRBV2 | TRBD1 | TGTGCCAGCAGTCCGACAGGGGGCGCTTACAATGAGCAGTTCTTC | CASSPTGGAYNEQFF
NA | TRBJ1-5 | TRBV5-4 | NA | TGTGCCAGCAGCCGCGACTCAAGCAATCAGCCCCAGCATTTT | CASSRDSSNQPQHF
few | TRBJ1-1 | TRBV4-1 | NA | TGCGCCAGCAGCATAGGGTTATCGGACACTGAAGCTTTCTTT | CASSIGLSDTEAFF
few | TRBJ1-2 | TRBV9 | NA | TGTGCCAGCAGCATCACTGGGCCGGAGCACTATGGCTACACCTTC | CASSITGPEHYGYTF
NA | TRBJ2-3 | TRBV27 | NA | TGTGCCAGCAGTAACACAGATACGCAGTATTTT | CASSNTDTQYF
NA | TRBJ1-1 | TRBV5-5 | NA | TGTGCCAGCAGCTCTACGTCGGGATTGGGTACTGAAGCTTTCTTT | CASSSTSGLGTEAFF
NA | TRBJ1-2 | TRBV7-2 | NA | TGTGCCAGCAGCTTAGAACTTACTCCGAACTATGGCTACACCTTC | CASSLELTPNYGYTF
NA | TRBJ2-3 | TRBV7-3 | NA | TGTGCCAGCAGCTCATACACAGATACGCAGTATTTT | CASSSYTDTQYF
NA | TRBJ1-2 | TRBV9 | NA | TGTGCCAGCAGCGTAGGCACAGACCCCTATGGCTACACCTTC | CASSVGTDPYGYTF
NA | TRBJ2-2 | TRBV5-1 | NA | TGCGCCAGCAGCTTGGTGGTGACAGTGAACACCGGGGAGCTGTTTTTT | CASSLVVTVNTGELFF
NA | TRBJ1-4 | TRBV7-9 | NA | TGTGCCAGCAGCTTCGAGGGGCGAACGAATGAAAAACTGTTTTTT | CASSFEGRTNEKLFF
NA | TRBJ2-3 | TRBV15 | TRBD2 | TGTGCCACCAGTGGACTAGCGGGAGGGACAGATACGCAGTATTTT | CATSGLAGGTDTQYF
NA | TRBJ2-1 | TRBV5-1 | TRBD2 | TGCGCCAGCAGCCCGCGGTTAATAGCGGGAGGATTTGGGTCCAATGAGCAGTTCTTC | CASSPRLIAGGFGSNEQFF
NA | TRBJ1-6 | TRBV7-9 | NA | TGTGCCAGCAGCCCCGTGGGAGATTCACCCCTCCACTTT | CASSPVGDSPLHF
NA | TRBJ2-1 | TRBV6-1 | TRBD1 | TGTGCCAGCAGGCCTGCGACAGGGACGTATGAGCAGTTCTTC | CASRPATGTYEQFF
NA | TRBJ2-4 | TRBV14 | NA | TGTGCCAGCAGCCAACCAGGGAACATTCAGTACTTC | CASSQPGNIQYF
few | TRBJ1-5 | TRBV21-1 | NA | TGTGCCAGCAGCGCCCGACAGGGGAAATGCAATCAGCCCCAGCATTTT | CASSARQGKCNQPQHF
many | TRBJ1-5 | TRBV7-9 | NA | TGTGCCAGCAGCCCATCTGAGAAATATCAGCCCCAGCATTTT | CASSPSEKYQPQHF
NA | TRBJ2-3 | TRBV14 | NA | TGTGCCAGCAGCCATTATTTGAGCGGAGCTATTGGTACAGATACGCAGTATTTT | CASSHYLSGAIGTDTQYF
NA | TRBJ2-7 | TRBV7-8 | NA | TGCGCCAGCAGCCGACCCGACGGGCAGGCCCACTACGAGCAGTACTTC | CASSRPDGQAHYEQYF
NA | TRBJ2-3 | TRBV7-9 | NA | TGTGCCAGCAGAGAGAGTCCGGGACTGGGGGGATCTCATGCAGATACGCAGTATTTT | CASRESPGLGGSHADTQYF
NA | TRBJ1-1 | TRBV7-9 | NA | TGTGCCAGCAGCCGCCGAGGGGGGTTAACGGATCCGGATGCTTTCTTT | CASSRRGGLTDPDAFF
few | TRBJ1-2 | TRBV28 | NA | TGTGCCAGCACCCCTAGTCTTGCCTATGGCTACACCTTC | CASTPSLAYGYTF
NA | TRBJ2-3 | TRBV6-6 | NA | TGTGCCAGCAGCCCTGAAATGGGCCTCACAGATACGCAGTATTTT | CASSPEMGLTDTQYF
NA | TRBJ2-6 | TRBV23-1 | TRBD1 | TGCGCCAGCAGAGGGGGACAGGTCGGACTGTCGAGGGCCAACGTCCTGACTTTC | CASRGGQVGLSRANVLTF
NA | TRBJ2-7 | TRBV11-2 | NA | TGTGCCAGCACCCCTTACCGGGACTCCTCCTCCTACGAGCAGTACTTC | CASTPYRDSSSYEQYF
NA | TRBJ2-2 | TRBV6-5 | NA | TGTGCCAGCAGTTACGCCGGGACCACCGGGGAGCTGTTTTTT | CASSYAGTTGELFF
NA | TRBJ2-7 | TRBV4-2 | NA | TGTGCCAGCAGCCAAGGCTTAACCGAGCAGTACTTC | CASSQGLTEQYF
NA | TRBJ1-5 | TRBV6-5 | NA | TGTGCCAGCCAGGTTCGTAGCAATCAGCCCCAGCATTTT | CASQVRSNQPQHF
NA | TRBJ2-3 | TRBV28 | TRBD2 | TGTGCCAGCAGCCTAAACCTCAATGCGGGGGCAGATACGCAGTATTTT | CASSLNLNAGADTQYF
NA | TRBJ2-7 | TRBV7-9 | TRBD2 | TGTGCCAGCAGCTCGACTAGCGGGGGGTCCGCCTACGAGCAGTACTTC | CASSSTSGGSAYEQYF
NA | TRBJ2-3 | TRBV30 | TRBD2 | TGTGCCTGGACCCCGGGAGGAGGAGATACGCAGTATTTT | CAWTPGGGDTQYF
NA | TRBJ2-7 | TRBV7-2 | NA | TGTGCCAGCAGCTGGGACTACGAGCAGTACTTC | CASSWDYEQYF
NA | TRBJ1-2 | TRBV19 | NA | TGTGCCAGTAGTCTCCTCACAGGCTATGGCTACACCTTC | CASSLLTGYGYTF
NA | TRBJ2-3 | TRBV7-8 | NA | TGTGCCAGCAGCTTAGCCCTAGAGGTTACAAATACGCAGTATTTT | CASSLALEVTNTQYF
NA | TRBJ2-7 | TRBV5-4 | NA | TGTGCCAGCAGCCCCAGACCGGGGGCGAACCGCGAGCAGTACTTC | CASSPRPGANREQYF
NA | TRBJ2-2 | TRBV9 | TRBD2 | TGTGCCAGCAGCGTAGAGGCTAGCGGGAGGATAACCGGGGAGCTGTTTTTT | CASSVEASGRITGELFF
NA | TRBJ2-7 | TRBV7-8 | NA | TGTGCCAGCAGCTTAGCGGTCTTACAGGGCTACGAGCAGTACTTC | CASSLAVLQGYEQYF
NA | TRBJ1-4 | TRBV29-1 | NA | TGCAGCGTTGAGAGGGATGGTTTTCGAGGGAGCGGTGAAAAACTGTTTTTT | CSVERDGFRGSGEKLFF
NA | TRBJ2-6 | TRBV30 | NA | TGTGCCCGGCGCGGGGGACACTCTGGGGCCAACGTCCTGACTTTC | CARRGGHSGANVLTF
NA | TRBJ2-3 | TRBV7-9 | NA | TGTGCCAGCAGCTTAGGGGACTACAGGGAGGTGGCGCAGTATTTT | CASSLGDYREVAQYF
NA | TRBJ1-5 | TRBV30 | NA | TGTGCCTGGAGTCAGGGCCTCAATCAGCCCCAGCATTTT | CAWSQGLNQPQHF